The clone carrying this T cell receptor (beta chain) was recorded only once. Per germline, CDR1 LGHNA and CDR2 YSLEER. The CDR3 length is 16 residues. J was trimmed by 6 bases and V by 1 base; bases with no gene match: 9. Sequencing used immunoSEQ multiplex PCR; TCRdb keeps in-frame clones, though not all of them. The table includes over 70,000 clones, 90% to 95% detected once. This sample is drawn from a study of Tregs in tolerant kidney transplant recipients. Recipients received nonmyeloablative bone marrow transplants from related graft donors, with transient mixed chimerism. Unstimulated regulatory T cells (CD4+CD25+CD127-), CD4+CD25- non-regulatory cells, CD4 and CD8 cells were FACS-sorted from thawed PBMCs.

Material: CD4+ T cells from blood (PBMCs), obtained 24 months after the transplant. The rearrangement uses TRBV4-3 and TRBJ1-1; 9 bases line up with TRBD1. This TCR came from a human patient who received a combined kidney and bone marrow transplant. Some T cells may originate from the graft donor. In DNA form, the CDR3 reads TGCGCCAGCAGCCAAGGGCACAGGGGGCGTATCGCTGAAGCTTTCTTT. It yields the protein CASSQGHRGRIAEAFF.